This T cell receptor beta chain originates from a study of T cell changes during pregnancy in multiple sclerosis. Germline lookup yields CDR1 MDHEN and CDR2 SYDVKM. This CDR3 has 18 amino acids. V lost 6 bases to trimming and J lost 4 bases; unmatched junction nucleotides: 12. TCRdb's copy holds only in-frame clones and misses some; the assay was immunoSEQ multiplex PCR. Among about 75,000 clones listed, around nine tenths were seen once. Sequenced material: CD4+ T cells from peripheral blood mononuclear cells, taken before pregnancy. The origin of this receptor is a female donor with multiple sclerosis, enrolled in a pregnancy study. The chain has TRBV28 and TRBJ2-6; 10 nucleotides align to TRBD2. CDR3 nucleotides: TGTGCCAGCAGGACCCTGGGCCTAGCGGGAGAAGGGGCCAACGTCCTGACTTTC. This sequence encodes CASRTLGLAGEGANVLTF.